The source of this TCR beta chain is a study of control samples from healthy donors and cancer patients. Produced via immunoSEQ multiplex PCR; TCRdb's table is partial and in-frame only. The table records under 150,000 clones, 70% to 90% of them present only once. This clone occurred a few times. There are 16 residues in the CDR3. The ends lost 1 base at V and 0 bases at J; junction bases unmatched: 3. From germline, CDR1 is KGHSH and CDR2 LQKENI. The rearrangement uses TRBV18 and TRBJ2-3; 8 bases line up with TRBD2. Source material: blood. The sequence derives from a woman in her twenties or thirties in good health. The CDR3 sequence: CASSPRASGSTDTQYF. CDR3 coding DNA: TGTGCCAGCTCACCACGGGCTAGCGGGAGCACAGATACGCAGTATTTT. Filled out from reference TRBV18 and TRBJ2-3, the complete variable domain reads NAGVMQNPRHLVRRRGQEARLRCSPMKGHSHVYWYRQLPEEGLKFMVYLQKENIIDESGMPKERFSAEFPKEGPSILRIQQVVRGDSAAYFCASSPRASGSTDTQYFGPGTRLTVL.